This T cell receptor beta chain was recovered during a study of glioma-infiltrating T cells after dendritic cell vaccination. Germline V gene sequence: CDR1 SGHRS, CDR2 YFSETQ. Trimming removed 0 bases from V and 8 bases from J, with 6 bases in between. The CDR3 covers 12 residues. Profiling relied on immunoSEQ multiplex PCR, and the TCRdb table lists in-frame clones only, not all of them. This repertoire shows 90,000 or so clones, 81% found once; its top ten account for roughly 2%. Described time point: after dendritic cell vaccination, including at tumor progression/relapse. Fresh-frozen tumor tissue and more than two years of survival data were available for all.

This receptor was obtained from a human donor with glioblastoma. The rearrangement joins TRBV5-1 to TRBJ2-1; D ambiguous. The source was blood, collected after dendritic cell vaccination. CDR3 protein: CASSLDRDEQFF. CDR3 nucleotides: TGCGCCAGCAGCTTGGATAGAGATGAGCAGTTCTTC. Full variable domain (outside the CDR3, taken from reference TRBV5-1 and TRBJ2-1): KAGVTQTPRYLIKTRGQQVTLSCSPISGHRSVSWYQQTPGQGLQFLFEYFSETQRNKGNFPGRFSGRQFSNSRSEMNVSTLELGDSALYLCASSLDRDEQFFGPGTRLTVL.